This T cell receptor (beta chain) came from a study of cytomegalovirus exposure and HLA in healthy donors (dated by TCRdb to about 2017). General notes on the study: According to an earlier analysis of around 600 of the donors, 150 million to 200 million T cells yielded some 120 million unique TCR beta sequences and about 300 Gb of sequence data. The T cell repertoires of some 700 subjects were profiled by immunosequencing and related to cytomegalovirus serostatus. To decide whether each TCR beta V gene segment behaved as functional or pseudogenic, an earlier analysis of approximately 620 of the donors relied on high-throughput TCR beta sequencing. The number of typed donors differed by locus: about 620-640 for A, B, C, DRB1 and DQB1; 500 to 550 for DQA1; over 600 for DPA1; and about 450 for DPB1. Along with the approximately 700-subject first cohort, a separate validation cohort of approximately 110 different subjects was used. Across 398 genotyped donors of the cohort, an average of about 240,000 unique TCR beta nucleotide sequences per donor were sequenced, and roughly a sixth of those sequences were non-productive. The study aimed to test whether signatures of past pathogen exposure could be identified by cataloging public T cell receptors. Both class I and class II loci were covered by HLA typing, at four-digit resolution. Because of strong linkage in the cohort, four or five DR-DQ haplotypes were treated as single units for association and clustering. Genome-wide SNP genotypes for about three fifths of the roughly 700 donors were used in a later genetic analysis, which treated that subset as a discovery cohort. Among the approximately 420 genotyped donors, under 90% belonged to the genetic ancestry cluster associated with self-reported Caucasian donors. Every discovery cohort repertoire had been produced on one sequencing platform. To study patterns of TCR occurrence, a later analysis re-analyzed previously published TCR beta repertoires from 650 to 750 donors and added high-resolution HLA genotyping. Alongside the repertoire data, information on donor age, sex, ethnicity and CMV serostatus was compiled. To predict cytomegalovirus infection status, the study combined high-throughput TCR immunosequencing, statistical association of individual TCRs with disease status, and machine learning. The later analysis used no new phenotypic data to find candidate immune exposures, relying instead on TCR beta sequences and their occurrence across donors. Approximately 330 gigabases of sequencing data and approximately 92 million unique TCR sequences made up an early release that covered around 640 HLA-typed donors.

Study-wide conclusions, independent of this receptor: The classifier was reported to diagnose cytomegalovirus status with high specificity and sensitivity in both the original and validation cohorts. Most TCR sequences were observed very rarely across donors, whereas some public TCRs were present in many individuals. CMV serostatus was the only immune exposure information available for the cohort. A cluster of highly shared sequence variants was judged likely to be a technical artifact of the sequencing pipeline. A further reported finding was that TCR beta sequences accurately predicted the HLA-A and HLA-B alleles for most subjects in the first cohort. A later genetic analysis associated a missense DCLRE1C variant with V-gene and J-gene trimming of TCR beta chains, and an independent cohort replicated the association. In a later analysis, several top co-occurrence clusters were reported to appear linked to parvovirus B19, influenza, CMV and Epstein-Barr virus. Compared with the roughly 700-donor mean, donors in an Asian-associated ancestry cluster had fewer N-insertions in productive TCRs, according to a later genetic analysis. The 87-base-pair reads could not distinguish some IMGT-functional V segments, including TRBV6-2 and TRBV6-3, so those segments were excluded. Most CMV-associated TCR beta chains appeared to be HLA-restricted in a later analysis, and the HLA associations seemed to be driven largely by CMV exposure. The presence/absence analyses assumed that sequencing depth was roughly uniform across donors, and that assumption may not be true. Linkage disequilibrium might explain the correlated functional status among segregating V segments, but an unknown experimental factor could not be excluded. Because HLA typing was unavailable for some donors at each locus, only the typed subset was used in association tests. In vitro tests confirmed that a few of the cytomegalovirus-associated TCR beta chains recognize cytomegalovirus antigens. A later analysis found that HLA-associated TCR beta chains were more clonally expanded and had lower generation probabilities than equally common non-associated chains. The authors suggested that the approach could potentially be extended to other disease states and immunological phenotypes. In a later analysis, 15,000 to 20,000 TCR beta sequences were associated with specific HLA alleles at a false discovery rate of 0.05. Broadly in line with IMGT annotations, most TCR beta V segments showed up in productive rearrangements about 87% or about 30% of the time in an earlier analysis of some 590 of the donors. Assigning TCR associations to individual alleles was difficult when HLA alleles, especially DR and DQ, strongly co-occurred. The study gave a list of under 200 TCR beta chains associated with cytomegalovirus. In a later analysis, the rate of TCR association differed among HLA loci, with DRB1 alleles having the most associated TCRs and HLA-C alleles having the fewest. Because counts were too low, some 17 rarely observed V segments, including chromosome 9 orphons, were left out of the earlier analysis of approximately 500 of the donors. Only TCR beta chains were sequenced in this cohort, and the absence of alpha or paired-chain data limited detectable features.

Reading the germline V gene gives CDR1 SGHDT and CDR2 YYEEEE. Deletion took 0 bases off V and 2 bases off J, with a span of 14 bases between the germline ends. From the cysteine up to the phenylalanine, the CDR3 has a length of 16 residues. Solely the CDR3 DNA is kept, with 48 bases framed from the first base. In total, around 600 healthy bone marrow donors made up the cohort. Cohort members were all nominally healthy when sampled, although unrecorded immune exposures were likely present. The donor was CMV seronegative and was included in the group of a few hundred seronegative cohort members. A peripheral blood sample was provided by each donor, and peripheral blood mononuclear cells were used for TCR beta sequencing. The Qiagen DNeasy Blood Extraction Kit was used to extract genomic DNA from the blood cell samples. In this sample, this clone turned up a few times. What antigen it recognizes has not been identified. Base qualities are not recorded, but no much larger clone differs from it by a single base.

The library was prepared using the immunoSEQ multiplex PCR assay. For the multiplex PCR, a mixture combining 60 forward primers for TCR Vbeta segments and 13 reverse primers for TCR Jbeta segments was used. The CDR3 region of rearranged TCR beta genes was amplified from genomic DNA with a multiplex PCR assay. The Illumina HiSeq System was used to sequence the amplified TCR beta libraries as 87-base-pair reads. Turning to the authors' computational methods: A later analysis counted approximately 74 million unique TCR beta chains across the 700 or so repertoires, and some 12 million of these chains were shared by at least two donors. A nearest-neighbor algorithm error-corrected the raw reads and collapsed the reads into unique sequences, merging closely related sequences to remove PCR and sequencing errors. V, D and J gene segments were assigned by aligning CDR3 sequences to IMGT reference sequences. For a sequence to be retained, at least a six-nucleotide match to both a V gene segment and a J gene segment was required. A rearrangement was called productive if the CDR3 had no stop codons and remained in frame with V and J, and every other rearrangement was called non-productive. CDR3 was defined by IMGT convention, running from the second conserved V-encoded cysteine to the conserved J-encoded phenylalanine. The earlier analysis of 587 of the donors excluded sequences that lacked an unambiguous match to a single V gene segment. An earlier analysis of a few hundred of the donors called V segments functional above 56.7% productive rearrangements and segregating when the between-donor standard deviation exceeded 5%. A statistical classification framework was developed to diagnose cytomegalovirus status using the catalog of TCR beta chain sequences. In a later analysis, V and J genes were assigned by comparing TCR nucleotide sequences against IMGT/GENE-DB human TR gene sequences. The TCRdist pipeline was used in a later analysis to assign CDR3 sequences and most-parsimonious VDJ recombination scenarios. A later analysis defined each TCR beta chain by its CDR3 amino acid sequence plus V-gene family, and excluded reads lacking a unique V-gene family. A later analysis removed 600 or so highly shared, low-generation-probability nucleotide sequences to deal with suspected cross-contamination and a sequencing artifact. In a later analysis, a clonal expansion index for each public chain was calculated from normalized within-repertoire ranks of inferred template counts. Generation probabilities in a later analysis came from a VDJ recombination model fitted to out-of-frame rearrangements, and those results were checked against IGoR. A later analysis scored TCR-TCR, TCR-HLA and TCR-CMV co-occurrence with hypergeometric tests, applying a repertoire-size bias correction to TCR pairs. False discovery rates were estimated in a later analysis by permuting HLA or CMV assignments 20 times. In a later analysis, co-occurring TCRs were grouped using DBSCAN, and TCRdist sequence similarity was added for clustering within HLA-allele-positive subsets. For co-occurrence clustering, repertoires with fewer than 30,000 or more than 120,000 public chains were excluded, along with a handful of repertoires with anomalous nucleotide sharing. TCRdb mirrors the immuneACCESS table, restricted to in-frame sequences. Some clones are absent from its copies; in checked studies, under half trace to an unresolved V gene, and the reason for the others is unknown. V and J calls and clone size are as listed in that table; D and trimming were resolved from the DNA. The sample contains 140,000 to 150,000 clones, around 80% of them found a single time. Clones ranked in the top ten supply approximately 2.7% of the sample.

The sample taken for sequencing was PBMCs. The receptor chain draws on TRBV5-6 and TRBJ2-5; D gene: possibly TRBD2, on 7 matching bases. The sequence was collected from a boy younger than 10 in good health and CMV-seronegative. The bases read TGTGCCAGCAGCTTGGAGGGGGGGGCTCCTCAAGAGACCCAGTACTTC. Translated, this is CASSLEGGAPQETQYF.